One T cell receptor beta chain is described in this entry. Its antigen remains unidentified. Oncomine TCR Beta short-read sequencing was applied to DNA from cultured CD4+ T cells. TCRdb called the PCR reads again in MiXCR, with one record for every CDR3 protein. In the table there are more than 12,000 distinct CDR3 sequences, roughly 50% of which are singletons. This record comes from a study of vaccination and CD4 T cells after COVID-19. Across the whole study: Under 10 convalescent patients had mild and one had severe PCR-confirmed SARS-CoV-2 disease. Each post-COVID sample was drawn after diagnosis, and the median interval was roughly 100 days (range 35 to 161).

Germline V gene data show CDR1 as MNHNS and CDR2 as SASEGT. V lost 7 bases and J 4 bases, leaving 17 bases between the germline ends. The CDR3 length is 15 residues. General observations from the study: Convalescent patients displayed a median around 86% of reactive clones emerging only post-vaccination.

Treatment given: approximately 9-day PBMC culture with coronavirus spike peptide pools or control peptides (ViraFEST assay). After being plated at around 2 million per well, PBMCs were cultured with approximately 9.8 IU/ml IL-2 and approximately 9.6 ug/ml peptide pools. Specimen: CD4+ T cells from blood, cultured in vitro, collected before SARS-CoV-2 vaccination. This receptor was obtained from a human donor who had recovered from COVID-19. The chain employs TRBV6-1 and TRBJ2-1, with TRBD1 as a possible D gene (5 bases). CDR3 sequence reads: CASIRDPGGYNEQFF. The CDR3 DNA reads as TGTGCCAGCATCAGGGATCCCGGTGGGTACAATGAGCAGTTCTTC.